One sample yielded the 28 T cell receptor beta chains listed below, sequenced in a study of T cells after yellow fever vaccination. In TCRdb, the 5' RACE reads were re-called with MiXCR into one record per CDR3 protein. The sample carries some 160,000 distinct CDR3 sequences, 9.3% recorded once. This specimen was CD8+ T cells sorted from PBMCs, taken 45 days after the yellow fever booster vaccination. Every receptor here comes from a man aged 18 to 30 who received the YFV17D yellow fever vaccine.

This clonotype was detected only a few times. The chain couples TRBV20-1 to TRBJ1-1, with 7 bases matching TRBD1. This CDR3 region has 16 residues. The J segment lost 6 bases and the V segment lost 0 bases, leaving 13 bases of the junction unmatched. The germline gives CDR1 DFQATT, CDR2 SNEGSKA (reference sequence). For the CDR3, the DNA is TGCAGTGCTAGAGATCCTACAGGGGAAAGATTGGCTGAAGCTTTCTTT. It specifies CSARDPTGERLAEAFF.

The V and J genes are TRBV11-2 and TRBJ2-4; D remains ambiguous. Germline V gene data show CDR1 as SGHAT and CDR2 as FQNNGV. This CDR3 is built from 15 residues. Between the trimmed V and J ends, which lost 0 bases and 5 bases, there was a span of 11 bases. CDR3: CASSLDPGRQNIQYF. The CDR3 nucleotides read TGTGCCAGCAGCTTAGATCCCGGACGGCAAAACATTCAGTACTTC.

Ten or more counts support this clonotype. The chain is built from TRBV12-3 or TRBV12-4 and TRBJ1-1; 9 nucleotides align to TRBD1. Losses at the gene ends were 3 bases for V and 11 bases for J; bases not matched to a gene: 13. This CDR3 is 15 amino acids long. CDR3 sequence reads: CASSFTGGSFLGAFF. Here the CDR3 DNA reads TGTGCCAGCAGTTTTACAGGGGGCAGTTTTCTCGGGGCTTTCTTT.

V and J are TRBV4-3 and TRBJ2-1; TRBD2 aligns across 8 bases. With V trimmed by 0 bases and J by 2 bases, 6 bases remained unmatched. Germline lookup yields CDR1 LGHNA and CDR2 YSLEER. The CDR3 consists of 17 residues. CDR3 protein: CASSQDFGGGPYNEQFF. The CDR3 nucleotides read TGCGCCAGCAGCCAAGATTTCGGGGGGGGCCCCTACAATGAGCAGTTCTTC.

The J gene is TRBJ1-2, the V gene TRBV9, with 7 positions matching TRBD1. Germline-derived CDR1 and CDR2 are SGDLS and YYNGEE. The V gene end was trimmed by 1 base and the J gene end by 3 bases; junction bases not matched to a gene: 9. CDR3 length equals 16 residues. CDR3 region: CASSVTGEYDHYGYTF. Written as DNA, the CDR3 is TGTGCCAGCAGCGTAACAGGGGAATATGATCACTATGGCTACACCTTC.

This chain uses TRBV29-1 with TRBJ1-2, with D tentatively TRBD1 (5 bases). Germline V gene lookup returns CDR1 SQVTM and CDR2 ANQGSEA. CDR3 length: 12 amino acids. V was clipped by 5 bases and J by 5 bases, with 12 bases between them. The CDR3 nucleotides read TGCAGCGTTCCTGTCCCAGGGTATGGCTACACCTTC. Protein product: CSVPVPGYGYTF. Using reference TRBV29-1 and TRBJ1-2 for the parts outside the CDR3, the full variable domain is SAVISQKPSRDICQRGTSLTIQCQVDSQVTMMFWYRQQPGQSLTLIATANQGSEATYESGFVIDKFPISRPNLTFSTLTVSNMSPEDSSIYLCSVPVPGYGYTFGSGTRLTVV.

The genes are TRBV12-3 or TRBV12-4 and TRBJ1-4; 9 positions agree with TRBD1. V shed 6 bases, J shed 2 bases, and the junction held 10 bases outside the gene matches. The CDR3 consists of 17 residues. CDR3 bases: TGTGCCAGCAGCAGAGGACAGGGGTCGTCGACTAATGAAAAACTGTTTTTT. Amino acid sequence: CASSRGQGSSTNEKLFF.

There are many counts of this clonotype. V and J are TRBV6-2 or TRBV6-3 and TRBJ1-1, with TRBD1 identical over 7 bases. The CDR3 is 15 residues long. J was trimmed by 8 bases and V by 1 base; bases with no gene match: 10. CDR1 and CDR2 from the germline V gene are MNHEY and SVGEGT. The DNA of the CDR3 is TGTGCCAGCAGTTACTTGGACAGGACGGTGAAAGAAGCTTTCTTT. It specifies CASSYLDRTVKEAFF.

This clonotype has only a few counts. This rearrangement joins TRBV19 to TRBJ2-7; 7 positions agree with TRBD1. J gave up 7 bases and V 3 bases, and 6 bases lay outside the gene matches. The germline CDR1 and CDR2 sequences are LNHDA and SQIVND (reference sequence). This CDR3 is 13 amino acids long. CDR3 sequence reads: CASSIWQTGEQYF. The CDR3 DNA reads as TGTGCCAGTAGTATTTGGCAGACAGGGGAGCAGTACTTC.

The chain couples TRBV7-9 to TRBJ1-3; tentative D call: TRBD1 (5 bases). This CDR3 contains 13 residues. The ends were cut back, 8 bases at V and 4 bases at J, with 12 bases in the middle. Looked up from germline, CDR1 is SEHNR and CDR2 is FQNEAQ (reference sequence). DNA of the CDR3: TGTGCCAGCCGTAACTGGGACGGAAACACCATATATTTT. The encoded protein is CASRNWDGNTIYF.

CDR3 region: CASSFRQARGYTF. CDR3 DNA: TGTGCCAGCAGCTTCCGACAGGCGCGGGGCTACACCTTC. V usage is TRBV5-6 and J usage is TRBJ1-2; possibly TRBD1 for D (6 bases). This CDR3 region has 13 residues. The germline V and J ends were trimmed by 2 bases and 8 bases, with 13 bases remaining between them. Germline lookup yields CDR1 SGHDT and CDR2 YYEEEE. Based on the CDR3 plus reference TRBV5-6 and TRBJ1-2, the full variable domain is DAGVTQSPTHLIKTRGQQVTLRCSPKSGHDTVSWYQQALGQGPQFIFQYYEEEERQRGNFPDRFSGHQFPNYSSELNVNALLLGDSALYLCASSFRQARGYTFGSGTRLTVV.

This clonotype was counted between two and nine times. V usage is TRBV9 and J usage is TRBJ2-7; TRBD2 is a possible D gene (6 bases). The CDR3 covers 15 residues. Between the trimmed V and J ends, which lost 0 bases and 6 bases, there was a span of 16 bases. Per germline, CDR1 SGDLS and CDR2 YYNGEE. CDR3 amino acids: CASSVGGDLLSEQYV. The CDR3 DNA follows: TGTGCCAGCAGCGTAGGGGGGGATCTTCTCTCCGAGCAGTACGTC.

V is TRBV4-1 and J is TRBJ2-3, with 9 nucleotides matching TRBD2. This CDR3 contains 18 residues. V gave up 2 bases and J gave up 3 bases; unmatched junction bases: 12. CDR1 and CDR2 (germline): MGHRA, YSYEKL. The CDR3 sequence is CASSQLGPGLAGTDTQYF. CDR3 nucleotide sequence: TGCGCCAGCAGCCAATTGGGGCCCGGGCTAGCGGGGACAGATACGCAGTATTTT.

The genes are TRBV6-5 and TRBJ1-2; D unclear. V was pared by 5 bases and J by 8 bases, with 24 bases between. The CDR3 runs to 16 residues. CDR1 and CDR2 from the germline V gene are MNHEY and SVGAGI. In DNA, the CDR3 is TGTGCCAGCAGTCCTCCCCGACTACACGGCCTGGGAGGCTACACCTTC. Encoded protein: CASSPPRLHGLGGYTF.

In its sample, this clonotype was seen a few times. In DNA form, the CDR3 reads TGTGCCAGCAGCTCGCAGGCGTGGAGGACTAATGAAAAACTGTTTTTT. Protein product: CASSSQAWRTNEKLFF. The rearrangement links TRBV7-6 to TRBJ1-4; D not certain. The germline gives CDR1 SGHVS, CDR2 FNYEAQ. Trimming took off 4 bases at V and 2 bases at J, with 14 bases between the two ends. The CDR3 length is 16 residues.

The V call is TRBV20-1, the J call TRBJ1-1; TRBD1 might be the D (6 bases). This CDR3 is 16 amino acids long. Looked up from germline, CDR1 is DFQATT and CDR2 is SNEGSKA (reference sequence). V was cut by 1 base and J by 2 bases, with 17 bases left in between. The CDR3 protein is CSARGKTTGANTEAFF. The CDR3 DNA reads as TGCAGTGCTAGAGGGAAGACGACGGGGGCTAACACTGAAGCTTTCTTT.

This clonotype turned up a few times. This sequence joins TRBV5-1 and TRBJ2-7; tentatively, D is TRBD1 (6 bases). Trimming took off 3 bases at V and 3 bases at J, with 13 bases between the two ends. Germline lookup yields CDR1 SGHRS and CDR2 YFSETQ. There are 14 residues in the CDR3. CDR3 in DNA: TGCGCCAGCAGCTGGACAGTCCCGAGCTACGAGCAGTACTTC. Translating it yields CASSWTVPSYEQYF.

The CDR3 sequence is CASSPGTINTDTQYF. The CDR3 region has the DNA TGTGCCAGCAGCCCCGGGACTATTAATACAGATACGCAGTATTTT. The chain links TRBV7-9 to TRBJ2-3; TRBD2 aligns across 7 bases. The CDR3 is 15 residues long. Trimming cost V 5 bases and J 3 bases; bases outside gene matches: 8. The V gene's germline CDR1 is SEHNR and CDR2 FQNEAQ (reference sequence).

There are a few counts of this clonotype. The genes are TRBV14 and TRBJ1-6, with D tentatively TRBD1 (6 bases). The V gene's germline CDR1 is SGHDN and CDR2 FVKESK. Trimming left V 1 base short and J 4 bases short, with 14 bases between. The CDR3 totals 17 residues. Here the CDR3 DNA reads TGTGCCAGCAGCCAAGGTGTGGACAGAGAATATAATTCACCCCTCCACTTT. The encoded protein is CASSQGVDREYNSPLHF. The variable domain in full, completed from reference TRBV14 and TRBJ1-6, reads EAGVTQFPSHSVIEKGQTVTLRCDPISGHDNLYWYRRVMGKEIKFLLHFVKESKQDESGMPNNRFLAERTGGTYSTLKVQPAELEDSGVYFCASSQGVDREYNSPLHFGNGTRLTVT.

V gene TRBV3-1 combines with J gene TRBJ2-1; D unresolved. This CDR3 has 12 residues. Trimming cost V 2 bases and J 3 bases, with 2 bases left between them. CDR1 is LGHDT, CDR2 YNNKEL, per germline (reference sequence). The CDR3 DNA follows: TGTGCCAGCAGCCAACTCTACAATGAGCAGTTCTTC. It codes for CASSQLYNEQFF.

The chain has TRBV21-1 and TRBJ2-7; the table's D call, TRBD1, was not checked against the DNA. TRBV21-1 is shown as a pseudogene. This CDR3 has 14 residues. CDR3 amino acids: CASSKFVGGDEQYV. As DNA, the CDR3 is TGTGCCAGCAGCAAGTTCGTAGGGGGCGACGAGCAGTACGTC.

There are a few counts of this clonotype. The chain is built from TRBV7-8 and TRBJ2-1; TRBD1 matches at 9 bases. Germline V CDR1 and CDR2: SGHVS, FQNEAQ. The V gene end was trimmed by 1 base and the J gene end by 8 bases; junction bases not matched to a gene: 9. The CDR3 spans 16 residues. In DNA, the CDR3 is TGTGCCAGCAGCTTAGTTTTCGGGACAGGGATGGATGAGCAGTTCTTC. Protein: CASSLVFGTGMDEQFF.

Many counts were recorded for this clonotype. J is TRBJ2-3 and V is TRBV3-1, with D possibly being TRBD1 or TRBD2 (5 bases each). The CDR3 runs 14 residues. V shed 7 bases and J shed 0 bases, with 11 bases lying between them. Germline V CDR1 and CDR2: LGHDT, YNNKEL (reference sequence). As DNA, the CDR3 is TGTGCCAGCAACTCACGGGGCAGCACAGATACGCAGTATTTT. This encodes CASNSRGSTDTQYF.

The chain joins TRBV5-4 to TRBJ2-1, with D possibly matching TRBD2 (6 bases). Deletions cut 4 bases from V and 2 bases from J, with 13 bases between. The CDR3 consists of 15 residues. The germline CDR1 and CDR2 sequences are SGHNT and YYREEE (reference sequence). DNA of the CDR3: TGTGCCAGCAGCCTGACCTGGGGGGCCTACAATGAGCAGTTCTTC. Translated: CASSLTWGAYNEQFF. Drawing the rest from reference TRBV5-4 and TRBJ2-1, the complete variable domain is ETGVTQSPTHLIKTRGQQVTLRCSSQSGHNTVSWYQQALGQGPQFIFQYYREEENGRGNFPPRFSGLQFPNYSSELNVNALELDDSALYLCASSLTWGAYNEQFFGPGTRLTVL.

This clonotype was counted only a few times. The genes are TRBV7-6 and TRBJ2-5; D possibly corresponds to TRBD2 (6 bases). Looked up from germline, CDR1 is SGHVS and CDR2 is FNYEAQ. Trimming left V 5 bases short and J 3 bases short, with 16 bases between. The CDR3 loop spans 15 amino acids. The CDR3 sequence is CASSLRGNAKETQYF. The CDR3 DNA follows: TGTGCCAGCAGCCTTCGCGGGAACGCAAAAGAGACCCAGTACTTC.

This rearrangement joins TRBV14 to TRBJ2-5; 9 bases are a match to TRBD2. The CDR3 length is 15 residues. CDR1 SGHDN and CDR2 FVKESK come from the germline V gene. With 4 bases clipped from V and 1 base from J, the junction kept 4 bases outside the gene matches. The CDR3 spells CASSRRGGLQETQYF. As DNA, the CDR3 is TGTGCCAGCAGCCGGCGGGGGGGCCTCCAAGAGACCCAGTACTTC.

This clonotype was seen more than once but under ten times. CDR3 in amino acids: CASSLGVTTTDTQYF. As DNA, the CDR3 is TGTGCCAGCAGCTTAGGGGTTACAACCACAGATACGCAGTATTTT. This chain uses TRBV7-2 with TRBJ2-3; no clear D gene. V shed 1 base and J shed 2 bases, with 10 bases lying between them. Germline assignment: CDR1 SGHTA and CDR2 FQGNSA. CDR3 length: 15 amino acids.

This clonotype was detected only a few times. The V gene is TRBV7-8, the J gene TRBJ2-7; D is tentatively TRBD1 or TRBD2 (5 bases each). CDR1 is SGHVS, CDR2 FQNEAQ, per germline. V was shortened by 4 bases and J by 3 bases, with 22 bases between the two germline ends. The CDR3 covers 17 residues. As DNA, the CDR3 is TGTGCCAGCAGCTCCTCAAGGGGTTATGAGGGATACTACGAGCAGTACTTC. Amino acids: CASSSSRGYEGYYEQYF.